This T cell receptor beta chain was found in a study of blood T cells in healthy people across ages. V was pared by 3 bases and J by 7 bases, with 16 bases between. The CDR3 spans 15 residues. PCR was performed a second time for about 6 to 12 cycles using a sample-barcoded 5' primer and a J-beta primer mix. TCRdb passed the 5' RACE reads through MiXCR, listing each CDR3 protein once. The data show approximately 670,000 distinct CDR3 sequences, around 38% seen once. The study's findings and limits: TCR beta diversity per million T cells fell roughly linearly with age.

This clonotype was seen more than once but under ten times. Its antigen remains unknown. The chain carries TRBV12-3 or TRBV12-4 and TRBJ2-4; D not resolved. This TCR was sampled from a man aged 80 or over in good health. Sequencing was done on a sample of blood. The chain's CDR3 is CASSFGSGGKNIQYF. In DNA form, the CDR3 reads TGTGCCAGCAGTTTTGGATCCGGCGGAAAGAACATTCAGTACTTC.